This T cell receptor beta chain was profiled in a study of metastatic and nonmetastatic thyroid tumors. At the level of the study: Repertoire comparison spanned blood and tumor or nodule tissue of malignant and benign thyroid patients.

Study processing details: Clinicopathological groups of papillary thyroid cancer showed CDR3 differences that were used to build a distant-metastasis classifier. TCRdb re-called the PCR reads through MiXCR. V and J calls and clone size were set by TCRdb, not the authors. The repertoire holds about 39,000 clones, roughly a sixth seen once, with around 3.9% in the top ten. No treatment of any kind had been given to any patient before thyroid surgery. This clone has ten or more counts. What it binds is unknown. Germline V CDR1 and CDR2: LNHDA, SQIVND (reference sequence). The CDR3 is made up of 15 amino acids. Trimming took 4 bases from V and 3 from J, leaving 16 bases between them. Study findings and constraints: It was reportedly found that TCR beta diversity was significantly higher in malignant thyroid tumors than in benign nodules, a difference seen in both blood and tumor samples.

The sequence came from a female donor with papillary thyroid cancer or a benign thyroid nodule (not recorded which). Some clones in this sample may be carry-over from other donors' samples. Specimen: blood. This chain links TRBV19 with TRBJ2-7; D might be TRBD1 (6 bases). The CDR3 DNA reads TGTGCCAGTAGTAGTTCCGACAGGCCCGGCTACGAGCAGTACTTC. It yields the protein CASSSSDRPGYEQYF.